Described below is a single T cell receptor beta chain sequence and its context. Antigen: not known. The CDR3 has 14 amino acids. Trimming removed 3 bases from V and 7 bases from J; junction bases left unmatched: 6. In germline, CDR1 is SGDLS, CDR2 YYNGEE. The data derive from a study of cytomegalovirus exposure and HLA in healthy donors. PCR was performed using 60 Vbeta and 13 Jbeta primers. Produced via immunoSEQ multiplex PCR; TCRdb's table is partial and in-frame only. The repertoire holds approximately 150,000 clones, with about 75% as singletons. General study results and limits: Evidence from a later analysis indicated that most CMV-associated TCR beta chains looked HLA-restricted. Segments of the TCR beta V type were, in most cases, productive about 87% or about 30% of the time in an earlier analysis. The study had only CMV serostatus as immune exposure information. V- and J-gene trimming of TCR beta was linked (in a later analysis) to a missense DCLRE1C variant.

The genes are TRBV9 and TRBJ2-2, with TRBD2 matching over 7 bases. The clonotype comes from a man younger than 35 in good health and CMV-seropositive. Sequencing used PBMCs. The CDR3 sequence: CASSAAGVYGELFF. The DNA of the CDR3 is TGTGCCAGCAGCGCGGCGGGAGTGTACGGGGAGCTGTTTTTT. Full variable domain (outside the CDR3, taken from reference TRBV9 and TRBJ2-2): DSGVTQTPKHLITATGQRVTLRCSPRSGDLSVYWYQQSLDQGLQFLIQYYNGEERAKGNILERFSAQQFPDLHSELNLSSLELGDSALYFCASSAAGVYGELFFGEGSRLTVL.